One sample yielded the 15 T cell receptor beta chains listed below, sequenced in a study of blood T cells in healthy people across ages. For the second PCR, which ran for about 6 to 12 cycles, a sample-barcoded 5' primer and a J-beta primer mix were used. TCRdb ran MiXCR on the 5' RACE reads and lists one entry per CDR3 protein. The sample includes 270,000 or so distinct CDR3 sequences, around 30% of them seen just once. The source material was blood. The origin of the receptors is a woman in her seventies in good health.

This clonotype occurred a few times. The chain couples TRBV5-1 to TRBJ1-1; perhaps TRBD1 as D (6 bases). The CDR3 spans 17 residues. The V and J ends lost 4 bases and 0 bases respectively, with 19 bases between them. CDR1 and CDR2 from the germline V gene are SGHRS and YFSETQ. CDR3 sequence reads: CASSGKQGSGMNTEAFF. CDR3 DNA: TGCGCCAGCAGCGGGAAACAGGGTAGTGGAATGAACACTGAAGCTTTCTTT.

The chain links TRBV29-1 to TRBJ2-7, with no clear D. Germline V gives CDR1 SQVTM, CDR2 ANQGSEA. V was clipped by 5 bases and J by 4 bases, with 12 bases between them. The CDR3 is 12 amino acids. Here the CDR3 reads CSVRMLGYEQYF. CDR3 nucleotides: TGCAGCGTTCGTATGCTGGGTTACGAGCAGTACTTC.

The chain employs TRBV13 and TRBJ2-4; D possibly corresponds to TRBD2 (6 bases). Germline CDR1 PRHDT, CDR2 FYEKMQ (reference sequence). The CDR3 has 14 amino acids. The V and J ends lost 2 bases and 5 bases respectively, with 10 bases between them. The CDR3, as DNA: TGTGCCAGCAGCTTATTCCGACTAGAAAACATTCAGTACTTC. It codes for CASSLFRLENIQYF. Drawing the rest from reference TRBV13 and TRBJ2-4, the complete variable domain is AAGVIQSPRHLIKEKRETATLKCYPIPRHDTVYWYQQGPGQDPQFLISFYEKMQSDKGSIPDRFSAQQFSDYHSELNMSSLELGDSALYFCASSLFRLENIQYFGAGTRLSVL.

This clonotype turned up a few times. The chain uses TRBV29-1 and TRBJ2-7; possibly TRBD1 for D (5 bases). Germline CDR1 reads SQVTM; CDR2 reads ANQGSEA. Trimming took off 6 bases at V and 0 bases at J, with 12 bases between the two ends. The CDR3 totals 13 residues. DNA for the CDR3: TGCAGCGTGGTATGGGGCTTCTCCTACGAGCAGTACTTC. As protein: CSVVWGFSYEQYF.

This chain connects TRBV20-1 to TRBJ2-1; perhaps TRBD2 as D (6 bases). Germline V gene data show CDR1 as DFQATT and CDR2 as SNEGSKA (reference sequence). Trimming removed 4 bases at V and 0 bases at J, with 10 bases between. This CDR3 comprises 14 residues. The DNA of the CDR3 is TGCAGTGCTAACCCTAGCGCCTCCTACAATGAGCAGTTCTTC. Its protein is CSANPSASYNEQFF.

This clonotype has a handful of counts. The DNA for the CDR3 is TGTGCCAGCAGCACCAAGGACAGGGCTTATGGCTACACCTTC. Its protein product is CASSTKDRAYGYTF. The V gene is TRBV7-9, the J gene TRBJ1-2; 8 bases line up with TRBD1. V lost 5 bases and J lost 5; bases outside the gene matches: 7. The germline V gene encodes CDR1 SEHNR and CDR2 FQNEAQ (reference sequence). The CDR3 sequence is 14 residues long.

The table lists this clonotype with a few counts. The V gene is TRBV7-9, the J gene TRBJ2-5, with D unresolved. This CDR3 has 14 amino acids. V lost 5 bases and J 2 bases, leaving 12 bases between the germline ends. Germline V CDR1 and CDR2: SEHNR, FQNEAQ (reference sequence). The CDR3 DNA sequence: TGTGCCAGCAGCGCCGGGCAGCTACAAGAGACCCAGTACTTC. Its protein product is CASSAGQLQETQYF. Variable domain in full (rest from reference TRBV7-9 and TRBJ2-5): DTGVSQNPRHKITKRGQNVTFRCDPISEHNRLYWYRQTLGQGPEFLTYFQNEAQLEKSRLLSDRFSAERPKGSFSTLEIQRTEQGDSAMYLCASSAGQLQETQYFGPGTRLLVL.

As regards this clonotype: Germline is not matched at one junction end, which may reflect a read error. This chain uses TRBV9 with TRBJ1-2; TRBD1 aligns across 9 bases. The germline gives CDR1 SGDLS, CDR2 YYNGEE. This CDR3 is built from 15 residues. CDR3 DNA sequence: TGTGCCAGCAGCCCTAGGACAGGGGCCACCTATTGCTACACCTTC. This codes for CASSPRTGATYCYTF.

This clonotype was observed a few times. The V call is TRBV28, the J call TRBJ2-7; D may be TRBD1 (5 bases). Germline lookup yields CDR1 MDHEN and CDR2 SYDVKM. The germline V and J ends were trimmed by 8 bases and 5 bases, with 16 bases remaining between them. The CDR3 has 13 residues. The CDR3 sequence is CASSVRGLHEQYF. As DNA, the CDR3 is TGTGCCAGCTCGGTTAGGGGATTGCACGAGCAGTACTTC.

V is TRBV28 and J is TRBJ2-7, with D tentatively TRBD2 (7 bases). V lost 8 bases to trimming and J lost 3 bases, with 20 bases between them. CDR1 and CDR2 (germline): MDHEN, SYDVKM. The CDR3 is 15 amino acids. CDR3: CASLTGGGGLYEQYF. The CDR3 DNA sequence: TGTGCCAGCCTAACTGGGGGGGGCGGGCTCTACGAGCAGTACTTC.

The chain employs TRBV2 and TRBJ2-7, with TRBD1 matching over 7 bases. The CDR3 is made up of 13 amino acids. The germline V gene encodes CDR1 SNHLY and CDR2 FYNNEI. J was trimmed by 6 bases and V by 6 bases; bases with no gene match: 8. The CDR3 loop is CASSVTGDSEQYF. Here the CDR3 DNA reads TGTGCCAGCAGCGTTACAGGGGACAGCGAGCAGTACTTC.

The table lists this clonotype with a few counts. The chain couples TRBV28 to TRBJ1-1; 10 bases fit TRBD1. The CDR3 is made up of 15 amino acids. Germline CDR1 MDHEN, CDR2 SYDVKM. The V gene end was trimmed by 5 bases and the J gene end by 5 bases; junction bases not matched to a gene: 8. The CDR3 nucleotides read TGTGCCAGCAGTCCCCCGGGGACAGGGGAGACTGAAGCTTTCTTT. Residues: CASSPPGTGETEAFF. Full variable domain (rest looked up from reference TRBV28 and TRBJ1-1): DVKVTQSSRYLVKRTGEKVFLECVQDMDHENMFWYRQDPGLGLRLIYFSYDVKMKEKGDIPEGYSVSREKKERFSLILESASTNQTSMYLCASSPPGTGETEAFFGQGTRLTVV.

The genes are TRBV20-1 and TRBJ2-5; 10 nucleotides match TRBD2. The DNA end favors TRBJ2-1, so the J call may be wrong. The CDR3 consists of 16 residues. The germline V gene has CDR1 DFQATT and CDR2 SNEGSKA (reference sequence). Here the CDR3 DNA reads TGCAGTGCTAGGGGGAGACTAGCGGGTACGGGAAATGAGCAGTTCTTC. This codes for CSARGRLAGTGNEQFF.

V is TRBV18 and J is TRBJ2-5; D is ambiguous. The assigned J gene may be wrong: the sequence end matches TRBJ2-1 better. Germline CDR1 is KGHSH and CDR2 is LQKENI. The CDR3 runs 14 residues. The DNA for the CDR3 is TGTGCCAGCTCACCCGGACGGTTCCCCGATGAGCAGTTCTTC. Its protein product is CASSPGRFPDEQFF.

This chain joins TRBV12-3 or TRBV12-4 and TRBJ2-5; D unclear. TRBJ2-1 matches the DNA end more closely, so the J call is doubtful. This CDR3 region has 14 residues. This CDR3 is CASSPNGGYNEQFF. CDR3 nucleotides: TGTGCCAGCAGTCCAAACGGTGGGTACAATGAGCAGTTCTTC.